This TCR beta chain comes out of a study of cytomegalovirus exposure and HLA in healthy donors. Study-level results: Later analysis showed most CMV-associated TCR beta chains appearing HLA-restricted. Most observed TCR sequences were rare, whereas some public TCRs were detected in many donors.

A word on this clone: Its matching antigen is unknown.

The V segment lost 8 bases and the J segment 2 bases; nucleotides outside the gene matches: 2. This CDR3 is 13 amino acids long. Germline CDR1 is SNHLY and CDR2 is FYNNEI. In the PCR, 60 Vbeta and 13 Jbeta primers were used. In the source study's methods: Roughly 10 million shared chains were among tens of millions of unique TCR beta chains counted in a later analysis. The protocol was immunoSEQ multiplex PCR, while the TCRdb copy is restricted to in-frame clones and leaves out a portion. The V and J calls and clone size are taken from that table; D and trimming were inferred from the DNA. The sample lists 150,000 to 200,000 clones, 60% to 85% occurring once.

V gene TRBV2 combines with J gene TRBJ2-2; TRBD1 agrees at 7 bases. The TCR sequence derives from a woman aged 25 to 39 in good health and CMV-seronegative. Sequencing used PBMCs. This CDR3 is CASGTDNTGELFF. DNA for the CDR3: TGTGCCAGCGGGACAGATAACACCGGGGAGCTGTTTTTT.